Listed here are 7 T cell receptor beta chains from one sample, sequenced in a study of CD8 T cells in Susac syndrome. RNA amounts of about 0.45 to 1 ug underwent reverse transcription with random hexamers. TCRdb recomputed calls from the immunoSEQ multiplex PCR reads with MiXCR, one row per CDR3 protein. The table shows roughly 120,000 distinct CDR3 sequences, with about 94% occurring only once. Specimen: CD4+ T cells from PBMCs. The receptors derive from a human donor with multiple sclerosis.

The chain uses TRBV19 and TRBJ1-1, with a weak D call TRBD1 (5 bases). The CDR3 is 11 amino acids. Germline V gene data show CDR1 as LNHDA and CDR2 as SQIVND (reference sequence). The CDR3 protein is CADPGATEAFF. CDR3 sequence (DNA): TGTGCGGACCCCGGGGCCACTGAAGCTTTCTTT.

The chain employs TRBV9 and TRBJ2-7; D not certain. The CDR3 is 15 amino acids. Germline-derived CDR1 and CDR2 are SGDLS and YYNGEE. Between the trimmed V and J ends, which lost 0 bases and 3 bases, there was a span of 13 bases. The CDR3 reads CASSVVPTEIYEQYF. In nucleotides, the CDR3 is TGTGCCAGCAGCGTAGTACCCACAGAGATCTACGAGCAGTACTTC.

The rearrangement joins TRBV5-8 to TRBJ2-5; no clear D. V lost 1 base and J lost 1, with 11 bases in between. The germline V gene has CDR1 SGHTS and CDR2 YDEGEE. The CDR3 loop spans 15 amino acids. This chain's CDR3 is CASSLFRHLQETQYF. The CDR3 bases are TGTGCCAGCAGCTTGTTCCGGCACCTCCAAGAGACCCAGTACTTC. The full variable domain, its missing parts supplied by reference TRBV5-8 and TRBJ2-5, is EAGVTQSPTHLIKTRGQQATLRCSPISGHTSVYWYQQALGLGLQFLLWYDEGEERNRGNFPPRFSGRQFPNYSSELNVNALELEDSALYLCASSLFRHLQETQYFGPGTRLLVL.

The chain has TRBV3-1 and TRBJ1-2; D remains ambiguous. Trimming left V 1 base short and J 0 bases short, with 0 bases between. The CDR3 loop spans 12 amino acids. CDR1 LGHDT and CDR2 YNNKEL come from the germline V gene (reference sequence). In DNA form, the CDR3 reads TGTGCCAGCAGCCAAGCTAACTATGGCTACACCTTC. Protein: CASSQANYGYTF.

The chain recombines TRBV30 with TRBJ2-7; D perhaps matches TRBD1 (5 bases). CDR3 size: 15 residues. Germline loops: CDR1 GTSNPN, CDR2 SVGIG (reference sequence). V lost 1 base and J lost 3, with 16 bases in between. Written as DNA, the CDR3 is TGTGCCTGGAGTGCCCGCCAGGGATTGGGCTACGAGCAGTACTTC. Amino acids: CAWSARQGLGYEQYF.

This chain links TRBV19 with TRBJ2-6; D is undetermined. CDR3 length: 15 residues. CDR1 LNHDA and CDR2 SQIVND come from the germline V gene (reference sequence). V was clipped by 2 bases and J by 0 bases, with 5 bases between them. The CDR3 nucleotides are TGTGCCAGTAGTATAACGGGCTCTGGGGCCAACGTCCTGACTTTC. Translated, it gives CASSITGSGANVLTF.

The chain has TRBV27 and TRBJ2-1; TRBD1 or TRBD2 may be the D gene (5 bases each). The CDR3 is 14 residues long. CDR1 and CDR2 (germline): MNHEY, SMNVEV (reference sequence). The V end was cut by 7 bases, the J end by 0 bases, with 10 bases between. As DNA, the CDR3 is TGTGCCAGCAACGGGGCAACCTCCTACAATGAGCAGTTCTTC. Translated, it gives CASNGATSYNEQFF.